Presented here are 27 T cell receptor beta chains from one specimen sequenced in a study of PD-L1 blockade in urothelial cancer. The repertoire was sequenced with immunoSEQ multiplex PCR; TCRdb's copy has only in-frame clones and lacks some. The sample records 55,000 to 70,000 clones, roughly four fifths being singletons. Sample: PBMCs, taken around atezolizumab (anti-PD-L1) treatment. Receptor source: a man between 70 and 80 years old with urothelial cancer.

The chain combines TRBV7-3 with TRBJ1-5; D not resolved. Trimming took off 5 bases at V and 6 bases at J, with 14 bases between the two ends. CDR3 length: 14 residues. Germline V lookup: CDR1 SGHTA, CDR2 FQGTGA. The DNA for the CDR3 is TGTGCCAGCAGCCCTGGCGGTGAGGGTCAGCCCCAGCATTTT. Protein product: CASSPGGEGQPQHF.

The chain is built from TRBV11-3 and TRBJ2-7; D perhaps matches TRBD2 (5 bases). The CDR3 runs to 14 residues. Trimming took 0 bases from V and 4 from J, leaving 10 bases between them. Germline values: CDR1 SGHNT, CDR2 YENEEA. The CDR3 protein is CASSLDGNRYEQYF. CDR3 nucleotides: TGTGCCAGCAGCTTAGACGGGAATAGGTACGAGCAGTACTTC.

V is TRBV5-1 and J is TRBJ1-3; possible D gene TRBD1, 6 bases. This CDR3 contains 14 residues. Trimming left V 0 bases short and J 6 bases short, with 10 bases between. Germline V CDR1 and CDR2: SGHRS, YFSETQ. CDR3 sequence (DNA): TGCGCCAGCAGCTTGGGGGGGCTCGAAAACACCATATATTTT. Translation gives CASSLGGLENTIYF.

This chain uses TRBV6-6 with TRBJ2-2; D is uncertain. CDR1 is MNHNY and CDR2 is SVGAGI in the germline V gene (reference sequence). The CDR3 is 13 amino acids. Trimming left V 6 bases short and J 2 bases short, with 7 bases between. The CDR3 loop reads CASRLYNTGELFF. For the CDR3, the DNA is TGTGCCAGCAGGCTATATAACACCGGGGAGCTGTTTTTT.

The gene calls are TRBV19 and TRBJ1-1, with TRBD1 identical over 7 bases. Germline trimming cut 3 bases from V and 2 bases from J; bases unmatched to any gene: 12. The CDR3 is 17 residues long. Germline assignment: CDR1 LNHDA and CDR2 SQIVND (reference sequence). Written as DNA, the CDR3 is TGTGCCAGTAGTATGAGTATGTTGACAGGGAGAAACACTGAAGCTTTCTTT. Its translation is CASSMSMLTGRNTEAFF.

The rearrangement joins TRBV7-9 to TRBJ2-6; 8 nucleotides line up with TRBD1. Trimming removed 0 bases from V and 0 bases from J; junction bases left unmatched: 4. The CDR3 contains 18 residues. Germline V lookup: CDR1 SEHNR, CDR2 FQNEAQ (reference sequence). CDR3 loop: CASSLAQGAVSGANVLTF. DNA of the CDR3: TGTGCCAGCAGCTTAGCGCAGGGGGCCGTCTCTGGGGCCAACGTCCTGACTTTC.

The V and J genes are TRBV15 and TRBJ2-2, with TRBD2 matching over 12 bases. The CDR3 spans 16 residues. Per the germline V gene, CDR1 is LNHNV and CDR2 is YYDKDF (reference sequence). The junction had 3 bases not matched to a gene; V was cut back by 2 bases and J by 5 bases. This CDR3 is CATSRRLAGVTGELFF. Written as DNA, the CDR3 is TGTGCCACCAGCAGACGACTAGCGGGAGTTACCGGGGAGCTGTTTTTT.

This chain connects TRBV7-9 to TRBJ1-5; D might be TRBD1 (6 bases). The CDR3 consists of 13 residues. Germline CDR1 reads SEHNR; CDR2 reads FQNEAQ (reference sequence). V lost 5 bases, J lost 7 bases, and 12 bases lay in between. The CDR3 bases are TGTGCCAGCAGCCTGGACAGCACCCAGCCCCAGCATTTT. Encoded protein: CASSLDSTQPQHF.

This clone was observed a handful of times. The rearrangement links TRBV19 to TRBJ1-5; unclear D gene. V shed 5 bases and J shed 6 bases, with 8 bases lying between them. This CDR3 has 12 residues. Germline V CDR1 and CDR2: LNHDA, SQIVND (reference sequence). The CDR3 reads CASSPSSQPQHF. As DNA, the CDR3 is TGTGCCAGTAGTCCTTCGAGTCAGCCCCAGCATTTT. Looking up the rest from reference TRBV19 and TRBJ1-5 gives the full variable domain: DGGITQSPKYLFRKEGQNVTLSCEQNLNHDAMYWYRQDPGQGLRLIYYSQIVNDFQKGDIAEGYSVSREKKESFPLTVTSAQKNPTAFYLCASSPSSQPQHFGDGTRLSIL.

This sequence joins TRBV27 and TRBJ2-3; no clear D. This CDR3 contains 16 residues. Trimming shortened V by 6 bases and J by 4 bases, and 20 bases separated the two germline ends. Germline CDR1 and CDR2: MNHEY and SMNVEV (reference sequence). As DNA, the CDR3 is TGTGCCAGCAGCCCGTTCTACGTAGCACGGGCAGATACGCAGTATTTT. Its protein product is CASSPFYVARADTQYF.

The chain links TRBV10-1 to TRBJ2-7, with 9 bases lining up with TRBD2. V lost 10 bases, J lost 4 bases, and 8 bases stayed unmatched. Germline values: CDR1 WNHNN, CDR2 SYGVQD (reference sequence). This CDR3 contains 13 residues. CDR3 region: CATSSSGTYEQYF. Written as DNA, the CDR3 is TGCGCCACCTCCTCTAGCGGGACTTACGAGCAGTACTTC.

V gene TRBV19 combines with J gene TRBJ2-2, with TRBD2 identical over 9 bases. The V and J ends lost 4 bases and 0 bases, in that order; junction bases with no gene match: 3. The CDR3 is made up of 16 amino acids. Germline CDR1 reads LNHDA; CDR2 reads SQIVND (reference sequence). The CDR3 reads CASSSTSGSNTGELFF. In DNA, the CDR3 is TGTGCCAGTAGTAGTACTAGCGGGTCGAACACCGGGGAGCTGTTTTTT.

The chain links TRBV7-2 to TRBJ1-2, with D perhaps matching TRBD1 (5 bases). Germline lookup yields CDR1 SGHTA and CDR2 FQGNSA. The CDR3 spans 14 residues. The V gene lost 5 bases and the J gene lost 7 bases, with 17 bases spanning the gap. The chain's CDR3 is CASSPGAGRGGYTF. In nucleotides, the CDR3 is TGTGCCAGCAGCCCCGGGGCTGGGCGGGGTGGCTACACCTTC.

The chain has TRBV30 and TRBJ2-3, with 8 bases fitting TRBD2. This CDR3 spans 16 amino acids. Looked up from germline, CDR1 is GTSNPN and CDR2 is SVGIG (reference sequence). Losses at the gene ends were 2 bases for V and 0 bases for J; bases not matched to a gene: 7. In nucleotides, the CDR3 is TGTGCCTGGAGTCTCGGACTAGCAGCTAGCACAGATACGCAGTATTTT. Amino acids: CAWSLGLAASTDTQYF.

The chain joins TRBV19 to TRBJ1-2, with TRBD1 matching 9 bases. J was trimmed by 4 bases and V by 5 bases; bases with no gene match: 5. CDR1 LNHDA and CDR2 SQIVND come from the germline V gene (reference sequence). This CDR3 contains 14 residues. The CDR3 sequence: CASSQQGAAYGYTF. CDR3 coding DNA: TGTGCCAGTAGTCAACAGGGGGCGGCCTATGGCTACACCTTC.

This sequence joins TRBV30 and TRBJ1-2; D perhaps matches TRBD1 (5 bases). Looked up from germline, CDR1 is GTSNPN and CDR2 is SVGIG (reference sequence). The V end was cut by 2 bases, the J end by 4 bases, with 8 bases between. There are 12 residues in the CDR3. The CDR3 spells CAWSRQSYGYTF. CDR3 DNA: TGTGCCTGGAGTAGACAGAGCTATGGCTACACCTTC.

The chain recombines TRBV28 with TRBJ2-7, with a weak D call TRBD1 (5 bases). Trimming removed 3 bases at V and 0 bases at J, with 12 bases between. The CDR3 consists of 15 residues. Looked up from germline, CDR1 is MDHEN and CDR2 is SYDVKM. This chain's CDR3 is CASSFSRQSSYEQYF. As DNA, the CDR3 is TGTGCCAGCAGTTTTTCCCGACAGAGCTCCTACGAGCAGTACTTC.

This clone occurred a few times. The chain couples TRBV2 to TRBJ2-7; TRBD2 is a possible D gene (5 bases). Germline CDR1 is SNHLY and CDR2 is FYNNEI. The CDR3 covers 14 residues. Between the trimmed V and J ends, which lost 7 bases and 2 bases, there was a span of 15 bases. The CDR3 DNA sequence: TGTGCCAGCAAATCCCGAACGACTACCTACGAGCAGTACTTC. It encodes CASKSRTTTYEQYF.

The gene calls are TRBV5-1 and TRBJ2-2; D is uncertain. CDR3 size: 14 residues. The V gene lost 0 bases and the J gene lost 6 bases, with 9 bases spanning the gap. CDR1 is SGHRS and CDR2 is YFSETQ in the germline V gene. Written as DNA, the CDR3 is TGCGCCAGCAGCTTGGTCCTAGGAGCCGGGGAGCTGTTTTTT. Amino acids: CASSLVLGAGELFF.

DNA for the CDR3: TGTGCCATCAGTGGTTCAGGGGACTATGGCTACACCTTC. Its protein product is CAISGSGDYGYTF. The chain uses TRBV10-3 and TRBJ1-2; a weak D match, TRBD1 (6 bases). Germline values: CDR1 ENHRY, CDR2 SYGVKD. The CDR3 has 13 residues. V lost 4 bases and J 3 bases, leaving 9 bases between the germline ends.

The DNA for the CDR3 is TGTGCCAGCAGACCAGGACTAGCGGGACGCAATGAGCAGTTCTTC. Its translation: CASRPGLAGRNEQFF. The gene calls are TRBV2 and TRBJ2-1; TRBD2 matches at 12 bases. Germline assignment: CDR1 SNHLY and CDR2 FYNNEI. V trimming: 6 bases; J trimming: 6 bases; junction bases outside the gene matches: 6. The CDR3 is 15 residues long.

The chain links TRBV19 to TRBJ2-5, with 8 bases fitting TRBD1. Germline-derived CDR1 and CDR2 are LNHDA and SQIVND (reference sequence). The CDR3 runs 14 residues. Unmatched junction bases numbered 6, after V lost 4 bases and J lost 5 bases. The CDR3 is CASSTIRGPETQYF. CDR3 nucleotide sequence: TGTGCCAGTAGTACGATCAGGGGGCCGGAGACCCAGTACTTC.

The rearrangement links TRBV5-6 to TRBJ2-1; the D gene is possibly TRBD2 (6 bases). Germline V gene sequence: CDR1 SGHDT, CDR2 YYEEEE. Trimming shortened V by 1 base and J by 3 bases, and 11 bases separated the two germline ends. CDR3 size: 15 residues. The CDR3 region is CASSLLAEFYNEQFF. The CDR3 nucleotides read TGTGCCAGCAGCTTGTTAGCGGAGTTCTACAATGAGCAGTTCTTC.

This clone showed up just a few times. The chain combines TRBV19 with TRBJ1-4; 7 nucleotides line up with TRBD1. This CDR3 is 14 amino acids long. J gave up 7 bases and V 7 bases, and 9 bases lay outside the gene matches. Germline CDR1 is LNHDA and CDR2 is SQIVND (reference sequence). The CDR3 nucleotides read TGTGCCAGTACCCCTTTGTCAGGGGGTGAAAAACTGTTTTTT. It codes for CASTPLSGGEKLFF. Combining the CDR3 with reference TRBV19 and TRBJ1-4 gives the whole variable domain DGGITQSPKYLFRKEGQNVTLSCEQNLNHDAMYWYRQDPGQGLRLIYYSQIVNDFQKGDIAEGYSVSREKKESFPLTVTSAQKNPTAFYLCASTPLSGGEKLFFGSGTQLSVL.

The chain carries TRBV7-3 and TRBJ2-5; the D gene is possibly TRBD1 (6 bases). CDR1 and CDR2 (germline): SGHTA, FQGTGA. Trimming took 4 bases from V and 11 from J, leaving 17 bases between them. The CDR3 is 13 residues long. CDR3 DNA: TGTGCCAGCAGCTCAAATCCCGGACAGCGGCAGTACTTC. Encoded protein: CASSSNPGQRQYF.

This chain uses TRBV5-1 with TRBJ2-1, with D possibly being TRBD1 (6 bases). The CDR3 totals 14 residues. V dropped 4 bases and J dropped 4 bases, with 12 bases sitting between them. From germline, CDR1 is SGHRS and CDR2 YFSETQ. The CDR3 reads CASSQGQTYNEQFF. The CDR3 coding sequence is TGCGCCAGCAGCCAGGGGCAAACGTACAATGAGCAGTTCTTC. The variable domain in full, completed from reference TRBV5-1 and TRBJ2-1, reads KAGVTQTPRYLIKTRGQQVTLSCSPISGHRSVSWYQQTPGQGLQFLFEYFSETQRNKGNFPGRFSGRQFSNSRSEMNVSTLELGDSALYLCASSQGQTYNEQFFGPGTRLTVL.

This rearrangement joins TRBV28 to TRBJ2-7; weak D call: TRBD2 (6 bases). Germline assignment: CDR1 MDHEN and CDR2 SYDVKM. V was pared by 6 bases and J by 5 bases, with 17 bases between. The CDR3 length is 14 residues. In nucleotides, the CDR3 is TGTGCCAGCAGATCCGGGAGTACCGTTCACGAGCAGTACTTC. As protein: CASRSGSTVHEQYF.